These 12 T cell receptor beta chains were sequenced from one sample in a study of blood T cell repertoires in COVID-19. Produced via immunoSEQ multiplex PCR; TCRdb's table is partial and in-frame only. The sample carries 150,000 or so clones, approximately 85% recorded once. Sequenced: peripheral blood. These TCRs come from a middle-aged man who had recovered from COVID-19.

This clone was seen only once. The J gene is TRBJ1-6, the V gene TRBV10-2, with D perhaps TRBD1 (6 bases). The germline V gene has CDR1 WSHSY and CDR2 SAAADI. With 7 bases removed from V and 10 bases from J, the gap between germline ends came to 17 bases. This CDR3 comprises 14 residues. CDR3 sequence reads: CASTPQGLNSPLHF. Written as DNA, the CDR3 is TGCGCCAGCACCCCTCAGGGGCTCAACTCACCCCTCCACTTT.

The chain has TRBV7-3 and TRBJ2-3; 8 positions match TRBD2. V was pared by 2 bases and J by 6 bases, with 4 bases of the junction left unmatched. The length of the CDR3 is 14 residues. The V gene's germline CDR1 is SGHTA and CDR2 FQGTGA. CDR3 nucleotides: TGTGCCAGCAGCTTAGCGGGAGGAGGGGATACGCAGTATTTT. Its protein is CASSLAGGGDTQYF.

V usage is TRBV5-6 and J usage is TRBJ2-7; possibly TRBD2 for D (6 bases). V shed 1 base and J shed 2 bases, with 22 bases lying between them. The CDR3 is 18 amino acids. CDR1 and CDR2 (germline): SGHDT, YYEEEE. CDR3 sequence: CASSLWTRRGEGTYEQYF. The CDR3 DNA sequence: TGTGCCAGCAGCTTGTGGACAAGGAGGGGAGAAGGAACCTACGAGCAGTACTTC.

V and J are TRBV11-3 and TRBJ2-3, with D possibly matching TRBD2 (5 bases). Germline V gives CDR1 SGHNT, CDR2 YENEEA. The CDR3 runs 13 residues. The germline V and J ends were trimmed by 4 bases and 6 bases, with 11 bases remaining between them. CDR3 sequence reads: CASSSSPGDTQYF. The CDR3 DNA reads as TGTGCCAGCAGCTCATCCCCGGGGGATACGCAGTATTTT. Full variable domain (outside the CDR3, taken from reference TRBV11-3 and TRBJ2-3): EAGVVQSPRYKIIEKKQPVAFWCNPISGHNTLYWYLQNLGQGPELLIRYENEEAVDDSQLPKDRFSAERLKGVDSTLKIQPAELGDSAVYLCASSSSPGDTQYFGPGTRLTVL.

The genes are TRBV11-3 and TRBJ2-1; 8 positions match TRBD2. Germline trimming cut 6 bases from V and 4 bases from J; bases unmatched to any gene: 11. The CDR3 consists of 16 residues. The germline V gene encodes CDR1 SGHNT and CDR2 YENEEA. Here the CDR3 reads CASSPNWRGAYNEQFF. In DNA form, the CDR3 reads TGTGCCAGCAGTCCAAATTGGCGGGGGGCTTACAATGAGCAGTTCTTC.

This sequence joins TRBV7-2 and TRBJ1-5, with D tentatively TRBD1 (6 bases). V shed 5 bases and J shed 6 bases, with 14 bases lying between them. CDR3 length: 14 residues. Germline loops: CDR1 SGHTA, CDR2 FQGNSA. The CDR3 DNA sequence: TGTGCCAGCAGCCCCGGGACACCGCCTCAGCCCCAGCATTTT. Translating gives CASSPGTPPQPQHF.

The chain joins TRBV24-1 to TRBJ2-5; 9 bases are a match to TRBD2. V was pared by 1 base and J by 5 bases, with 13 bases of the junction left unmatched. This CDR3 comprises 18 residues. The germline V gene encodes CDR1 KGHDR and CDR2 SFDVKD. The CDR3 DNA follows: TGTGCCACCAGTGATTTCGAGGTGGCGGGAGGGCCGGGGGAGACCCAGTACTTC. Its protein is CATSDFEVAGGPGETQYF.

V and J are TRBV7-2 and TRBJ1-2; no definite D call. The CDR3 has 13 residues. Trimming removed 5 bases from V and 8 bases from J, with 15 bases in between. CDR1 and CDR2 (germline): SGHTA, FQGNSA. CDR3 in DNA: TGTGCCAGCAGCCTTACAACCCTTTCAGGCTACACCTTC. It codes for CASSLTTLSGYTF.

This clone has only one observation. V gene TRBV15 combines with J gene TRBJ2-1, with 11 bases fitting TRBD2. The CDR3 loop spans 16 amino acids. CDR1 is LNHNV, CDR2 YYDKDF, per germline (reference sequence). V was pared by 3 bases and J by 4 bases, with 5 bases of the junction left unmatched. The CDR3 nucleotides read TGTGCCACCAGCAGTCCACTAGCGGGGGTGTACAATGAGCAGTTCTTC. It yields the protein CATSSPLAGVYNEQFF.

The chain combines TRBV19 with TRBJ2-7; tentative D call: TRBD2 (5 bases). The V end lost 3 bases, the J end lost 4 bases, and 10 bases lay between the germline ends. This CDR3 is built from 13 residues. Germline lookup yields CDR1 LNHDA and CDR2 SQIVND (reference sequence). CDR3 loop: CASSMGREYEQYF. DNA of the CDR3: TGTGCCAGTAGTATGGGAAGGGAGTACGAGCAGTACTTC.

The chain couples TRBV9 to TRBJ1-4; 9 bases map to TRBD1. CDR1 SGDLS and CDR2 YYNGEE come from the germline V gene. The CDR3 is 16 residues long. The V segment lost 4 bases and the J segment 6 bases; nucleotides outside the gene matches: 10. This CDR3 reads CASSLRQGGGDEKLFF. In DNA form, the CDR3 reads TGTGCCAGCAGCCTCAGACAGGGGGGCGGTGATGAAAAACTGTTTTTT.

The chain has TRBV7-9 and TRBJ1-1, with 8 positions matching TRBD1. V trimming: 5 bases; J trimming: 7 bases; junction bases outside the gene matches: 6. The germline CDR1 and CDR2 sequences are SEHNR and FQNEAQ (reference sequence). This CDR3 spans 13 amino acids. The CDR3 nucleotides read TGTGCCAGCAGCCCATCAGGGACAGGTGAAGCTTTCTTT. It yields the protein CASSPSGTGEAFF. Based on the CDR3 plus reference TRBV7-9 and TRBJ1-1, the full variable domain is DTGVSQNPRHKITKRGQNVTFRCDPISEHNRLYWYRQTLGQGPEFLTYFQNEAQLEKSRLLSDRFSAERPKGSFSTLEIQRTEQGDSAMYLCASSPSGTGEAFFGQGTRLTVV.